This TCR beta chain was obtained from a study of cytomegalovirus exposure and HLA in healthy donors listed by TCRdb under 2017. Regarding the study in general: According to an earlier analysis of around 600 of the donors, about 179 million T cells yielded 120 million or so unique TCR beta sequences and around 280 Gb of sequence data. All discovery cohort repertoires had been generated on a single sequencing platform. Roughly five DR-DQ haplotypes were handled as single units for association and clustering because linkage in the cohort was strong. The study was designed to test whether signatures of past pathogen exposure could be identified by cataloging public T cell receptors. Among the roughly 400 genotyped donors, around 81% belonged to the genetic ancestry cluster associated with self-reported Caucasian donors. A later genetic analysis used genome-wide SNP genotypes for about 65% of the 666 donors, treating that subset as a discovery cohort. An early release covering over 500 HLA-typed donors comprised 250 to 350 gigabases of sequencing data and some 79 million unique TCR sequences. HLA typing included class I and class II loci at four-digit resolution. Donor age, sex, ethnicity and CMV serostatus were compiled alongside the repertoire data. The study profiled the T cell repertoires of 500 to 800 subjects by immunosequencing and related them to cytomegalovirus serostatus. A separate validation cohort of 90 to 150 different subjects was used in addition to the 666-subject first cohort. Typing coverage differed by locus: A, B, C, DRB1 and DQB1 were typed in about 620-630 donors, DQA1 in approximately 520, DPA1 in 600 to 610, and DPB1 in about 450. High-throughput TCR immunosequencing, statistical association of individual TCRs with disease status, and machine learning were combined to predict cytomegalovirus infection status. Among approximately 370 genotyped donors of the cohort, an average of roughly 230,000 unique TCR beta nucleotide sequences was sequenced per donor, of which about 19% were non-productive. To study patterns of TCR occurrence, a later analysis re-analyzed previously published TCR beta repertoires from around 660 donors and added high-resolution HLA genotyping. Rather than using new phenotypic data, the later analysis identified candidate immune exposures from TCR beta sequences and from how often those sequences occurred across donors. An earlier analysis of about 600 of the donors used high-throughput TCR beta sequencing to judge whether each TCR beta V gene segment behaved as functional or pseudogenic.

Results the study describes overall, beyond this receptor: A later analysis found that TCR association rates varied across HLA loci, with DRB1 alleles showing the most associated TCRs and HLA-C alleles the fewest. Broadly in line with IMGT annotations, most TCR beta V segments showed up in productive rearrangements about 87% or about 30% of the time in an earlier analysis of about 500 of the donors. In a later analysis, several top co-occurrence clusters were reported to appear linked to parvovirus B19, influenza, CMV and Epstein-Barr virus. The study listed 150 to 200 TCR beta chains as associated with cytomegalovirus. In a later genetic analysis, fewer N-insertions in productive TCRs were reported among donors in an Asian-associated ancestry cluster than the roughly 640-donor mean. Approximately 18 rarely observed V segments, including chromosome 9 orphons, were excluded from the earlier analysis of some 590 of the donors because counts were too low. The sequencing pipeline was judged likely to have produced a cluster of highly shared sequence variants as a technical artifact. According to the authors, the approach could potentially be generalized to other disease states and immunological phenotypes. Strong co-occurrence of HLA alleles, especially DR and DQ, made assigning TCR associations to individual alleles difficult. Most CMV-associated TCR beta chains appeared to be HLA-restricted in a later analysis, and the HLA associations seemed to be driven largely by CMV exposure. In this cohort, only TCR beta chains were sequenced, and detectable features were limited by the absence of alpha or paired-chain data. At a false discovery rate of 0.05, a later analysis linked 16,000 or so TCR beta sequences to specific HLA alleles. Because some donors lacked HLA typing at each locus, the association tests relied only on the typed subset. An association between a missense DCLRE1C variant and V-gene and J-gene trimming of TCR beta chains was found in a later genetic analysis and replicated in an independent cohort. Most TCR sequences were observed very rarely across donors, whereas some public TCRs were present in many individuals. Linkage disequilibrium might explain the correlated functional status among segregating V segments, but an unknown experimental factor could not be ruled out. Immune exposure information for the cohort was limited to CMV serostatus. Some IMGT-functional V segments, including TRBV6-2 and TRBV6-3, could not be distinguished by the 87-base-pair reads and were therefore excluded. In vitro tests confirmed that a few of the cytomegalovirus-associated TCR beta chains recognize cytomegalovirus antigens. A later analysis found that HLA-associated TCR beta chains were more clonally expanded and had lower generation probabilities than equally common non-associated chains. Cytomegalovirus status was reported to be diagnosed by the classifier with high specificity and sensitivity in both the original and validation cohorts. Presence/absence analyses assumed roughly uniform sequencing depth across donors, an assumption that may not hold. A further reported finding was that TCR beta sequences accurately predicted the HLA-A and HLA-B alleles for most subjects in the first cohort.

The germline V gene sets CDR1 to SGHDT and CDR2 to YYEEEE. Inclusive of the bounding cysteine and phenylalanine, the CDR3 is 16 residues long. The kept DNA is CDR3 alone, 48 bases in frame from the first base. Trimming takes 3 bases from V and 0 bases from J, and the germline ends sit 13 bases apart. This clone was seen once. Its antigen specificity is not known. Per-nucleotide qualities are absent, and no much larger clonotype sits a single base away. Libraries were constructed by the immunoSEQ multiplex PCR assay. For the multiplex PCR, a mixture combining 60 forward primers for TCR Vbeta segments and 13 reverse primers for TCR Jbeta segments was used. Amplification of the CDR3 region of rearranged TCR beta genes was performed with a multiplex PCR assay on genomic DNA. The Illumina HiSeq System was used to sequence the amplified TCR beta libraries as 87-base-pair reads. In the paper's pipeline: A later analysis tallied roughly 80 million unique TCR beta chains across the 666 repertoires, and around 10 million of those chains were shared by two or more donors. To remove PCR and sequencing errors, raw reads were error-corrected and collapsed into unique sequences using a nearest-neighbor algorithm that merged closely related sequences. Alignment of CDR3 sequences to IMGT reference sequences was used to assign V, D and J gene segments. For a sequence to be retained, a match of at least six nucleotides was required to both a V gene segment and a J gene segment. A rearrangement counted as productive if the CDR3 had no stop codons and remained in frame with V and J, and every other rearrangement counted as non-productive. Following IMGT convention, CDR3 was defined as the stretch from the second conserved V-encoded cysteine up to the conserved J-encoded phenylalanine. The earlier analysis of about 560 of the donors excluded any sequence lacking an unambiguous match to a single V gene segment. An earlier analysis of approximately 590 of the donors classified V segments as functional when productive rearrangements were above 56.7% and as segregating when the standard deviation between donors was above 5%. A statistical classification framework was built to diagnose cytomegalovirus status from the catalog of TCR beta chain sequences. A later analysis assigned V and J genes by comparing TCR nucleotide sequences with IMGT/GENE-DB human TR gene sequences. The TCRdist pipeline was used in a later analysis to assign CDR3 sequences and most-parsimonious VDJ recombination scenarios. A later analysis defined each TCR beta chain by its CDR3 amino acid sequence plus V-gene family, and excluded reads lacking a unique V-gene family. A later analysis removed nearly 600 highly shared, low-generation-probability nucleotide sequences to deal with suspected cross-contamination and a sequencing artifact. In a later analysis, a clonal expansion index was calculated for each public chain from normalized within-repertoire ranks of inferred template counts. Generation probabilities in a later analysis came from a VDJ recombination model fitted to out-of-frame rearrangements, and those results were checked against IGoR. In a later analysis, hypergeometric tests were used to score TCR-TCR, TCR-HLA and TCR-CMV co-occurrence, with a repertoire-size bias correction applied to TCR pairs. False discovery rates were estimated in a later analysis by permuting HLA or CMV assignments 20 times. A later analysis grouped co-occurring TCRs with DBSCAN, adding TCRdist sequence similarity when clustering within HLA-allele-positive subsets. For co-occurrence clustering, repertoires with fewer than 30,000 or more than 120,000 public chains were excluded, along with roughly 5 repertoires with anomalous nucleotide sharing. TCRdb mirrors the immuneACCESS table, restricted to in-frame sequences. Some clones are absent from its copies; in checked studies, under half trace to an unresolved V gene, and the reason for the others is unknown. V, J and clone size derive from that table, while D and trimming were established from the DNA sequence. Across this sample there are 150,000 to 200,000 clones, with approximately 84% seen only once. The top ten clonotypes cover 1% of the sample.

The cohort consisted of hundreds of healthy bone marrow donors. Cohort members were all nominally healthy when sampled, although unrecorded immune exposures were likely present. The donor was CMV seronegative and was included in the group of 352 seronegative cohort members. Every donor gave a peripheral blood sample, and the peripheral blood mononuclear cells from that sample were used for TCR beta sequencing. Genomic DNA extraction from the blood cell samples was performed with the Qiagen DNeasy Blood Extraction Kit. This chain joins TRBV5-6 to TRBJ2-4, with TRBD2 perhaps the D gene, on 6 matching bases. This TCR came from a man between 25 and 39 years old in good health and CMV-seronegative. Sequenced material: PBMCs. CDR3 reads: CASSSSGVLAKNIQYF. The nucleotide sequence is TGTGCCAGCAGCTCCTCGGGAGTACTAGCCAAAAACATTCAGTACTTC.